Below are 8 T cell receptor beta chains sequenced from a single sample in a study of shared clonotypes between healthy human individuals. Sequenced by immunoSEQ multiplex PCR; TCRdb stores in-frame clones only, minus some. The sample carries over 850,000 clones, about 84% recorded once. Sequenced: memory CD4+ T cells from PBMCs. Subset defined: CD45RA-negative fraction. All receptors come from a young man in good health. Some clones in this sample may be carry-over from other donors' samples.

The V call is TRBV15, the J call TRBJ2-2, with 16 nucleotides matching TRBD2. Trimming cost V 3 bases and J 5 bases; bases outside gene matches: 0. This CDR3 is 16 amino acids long. CDR1 is LNHNV and CDR2 is YYDKDF in the germline V gene (reference sequence). CDR3 coding DNA: TGTGCCACCAGCAGGGGACTAGCGGGAGGGACCGGGGAGCTGTTTTTT. It specifies CATSRGLAGGTGELFF.

This rearrangement joins TRBV2 to TRBJ2-2, with D possibly TRBD1 on 5 matching bases. V lost 7 bases, J lost 1 base, and 16 bases lay in between. CDR1 and CDR2 from the germline V gene are SNHLY and FYNNEI. The CDR3 extends over 16 amino acids. The chain's CDR3 is CASTQVRAENTGELFF. CDR3 nucleotides: TGTGCCAGCACCCAAGTCAGGGCAGAGAACACCGGGGAGCTGTTTTTT.

This clone was detected a few times. The chain has TRBV5-1 and TRBJ2-4; TRBD1 agrees at 7 bases. CDR1 and CDR2 (germline): SGHRS, YFSETQ. The CDR3 loop spans 14 amino acids. With 4 bases clipped from V and 6 bases from J, the junction kept 7 bases outside the gene matches. The CDR3 protein is CASSLTGKANIQYF. Written as DNA, the CDR3 is TGCGCCAGCAGCCTGACAGGGAAGGCAAACATTCAGTACTTC. Using reference TRBV5-1 and TRBJ2-4 for the parts outside the CDR3, the full variable domain is KAGVTQTPRYLIKTRGQQVTLSCSPISGHRSVSWYQQTPGQGLQFLFEYFSETQRNKGNFPGRFSGRQFSNSRSEMNVSTLELGDSALYLCASSLTGKANIQYFGAGTRLSVL.

This clone was seen only once. The chain is built from TRBV5-4 and TRBJ2-5; 12 positions match TRBD1. Per germline, CDR1 SGHNT and CDR2 YYREEE (reference sequence). This CDR3 is built from 14 residues. Unmatched junction bases numbered 2, after V lost 3 bases and J lost 5 bases. Here the CDR3 reads CASSWDRGLETQYF. The CDR3 nucleotides read TGTGCCAGCAGCTGGGACAGGGGGCTCGAGACCCAGTACTTC.

Regarding this clone: The sample contains more than one DNA sequence encoding this CDR3. The chain is built from TRBV11-2 and TRBJ2-7; D not certain. Germline loops: CDR1 SGHAT, CDR2 FQNNGV. This CDR3 region has 11 residues. Trimming stripped 1 base from V and 6 bases from J, with 4 bases between. This CDR3 is CASSLVTEQYF. As DNA, the CDR3 is TGTGCCAGCAGCTTAGTCACCGAGCAGTACTTC.

This clone was detected a few times. V usage is TRBV9 and J usage is TRBJ2-1, with D perhaps matching TRBD1 (6 bases). Trimming shortened V by 0 bases and J by 4 bases, and 11 bases separated the two germline ends. Germline V gene data show CDR1 as SGDLS and CDR2 as YYNGEE. The CDR3 has 15 residues. For the CDR3, the DNA is TGTGCCAGCAGCGTAGGTGGACAGCCATACAATGAGCAGTTCTTC. It is translated as CASSVGGQPYNEQFF.

This clone showed up just once. Sequence at one end of the junction differs from germline and may be a read error. This chain joins TRBV6-1 and TRBJ2-7, with 8 bases identical to TRBD2. Germline V gives CDR1 MNHNS, CDR2 SASEGT. CDR3 length equals 17 residues. The CDR3 protein is CAISESTRGRILYEQYF. In DNA form, the CDR3 reads TGTGCCATCAGTGAGTCGACTCGCGGGAGGATCCTCTACGAGCAGTACTTC.

Only one count was recorded for this clone. This chain uses TRBV28 with TRBJ2-1, with no clear D. Trimming stripped 6 bases from V and 0 bases from J, with 15 bases between. CDR3 size: 16 residues. Per the germline V gene, CDR1 is MDHEN and CDR2 is SYDVKM. CDR3 sequence reads: CASRGPLAVSYNEQFF. CDR3 nucleotide sequence: TGTGCCAGCAGAGGACCCCTGGCAGTCTCCTACAATGAGCAGTTCTTC.